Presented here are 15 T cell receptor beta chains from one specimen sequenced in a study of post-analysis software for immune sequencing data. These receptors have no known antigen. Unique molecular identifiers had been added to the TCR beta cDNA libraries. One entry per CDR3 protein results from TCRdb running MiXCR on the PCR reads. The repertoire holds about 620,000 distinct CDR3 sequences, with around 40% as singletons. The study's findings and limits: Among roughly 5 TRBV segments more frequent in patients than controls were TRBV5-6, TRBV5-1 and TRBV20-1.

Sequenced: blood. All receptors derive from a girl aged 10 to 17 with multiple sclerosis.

The CDR3 protein is CASSSIHRGSYEQYF. CDR3 DNA sequence: TGCGCCAGCAGCTCCATACACAGGGGCTCCTACGAGCAGTACTTC. This chain connects TRBV5-1 to TRBJ2-7; 7 nucleotides line up with TRBD1. J gave up 0 bases and V 3 bases, and 6 bases lay outside the gene matches. Germline-derived CDR1 and CDR2 are SGHRS and YFSETQ. The CDR3 is made up of 15 amino acids.

For the CDR3, the DNA is TGTGCCACCAGTGAGGGCGGTAACTATGGCTACACCTTC. Residues: CATSEGGNYGYTF. This chain joins TRBV24-1 and TRBJ1-2; D not certain. CDR1 is KGHDR, CDR2 SFDVKD, per germline. CDR3 length: 13 residues. The V gene lost 4 bases and the J gene lost 1 base, with 6 bases spanning the gap.

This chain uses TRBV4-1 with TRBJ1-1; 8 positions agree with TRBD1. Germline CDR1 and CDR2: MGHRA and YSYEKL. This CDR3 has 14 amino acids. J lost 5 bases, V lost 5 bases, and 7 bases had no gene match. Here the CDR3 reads CASSTYRGKTEAFF. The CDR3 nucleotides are TGCGCCAGCAGCACTTACAGGGGGAAGACTGAAGCTTTCTTT.

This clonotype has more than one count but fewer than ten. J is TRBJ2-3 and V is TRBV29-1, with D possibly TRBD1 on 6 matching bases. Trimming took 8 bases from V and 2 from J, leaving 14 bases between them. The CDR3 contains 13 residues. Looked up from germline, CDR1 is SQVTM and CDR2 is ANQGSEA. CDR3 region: CSLSRGPTDTQYF. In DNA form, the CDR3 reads TGCAGCCTATCCAGGGGCCCCACAGATACGCAGTATTTT.

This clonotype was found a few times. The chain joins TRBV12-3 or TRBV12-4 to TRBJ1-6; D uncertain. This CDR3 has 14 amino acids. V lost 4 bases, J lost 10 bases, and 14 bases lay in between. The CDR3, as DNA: TGTGCCAGCAGTTACGGGGTTGGGGAGTCACCCCTCCACTTT. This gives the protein CASSYGVGESPLHF.

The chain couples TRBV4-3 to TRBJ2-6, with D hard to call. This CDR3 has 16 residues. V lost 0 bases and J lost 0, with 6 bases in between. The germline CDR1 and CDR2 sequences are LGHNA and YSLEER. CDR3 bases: TGCGCCAGCAGCCAAGATCCGGACTCTGGGGCCAACGTCCTGACTTTC. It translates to CASSQDPDSGANVLTF.

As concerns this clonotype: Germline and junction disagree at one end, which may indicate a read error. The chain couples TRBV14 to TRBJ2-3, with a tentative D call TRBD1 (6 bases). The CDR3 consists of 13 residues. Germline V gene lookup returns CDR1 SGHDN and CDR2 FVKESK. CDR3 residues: CTSSPTATGTQYF. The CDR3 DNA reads TGTACCAGCAGCCCGACAGCGACAGGTACGCAGTATTTT.

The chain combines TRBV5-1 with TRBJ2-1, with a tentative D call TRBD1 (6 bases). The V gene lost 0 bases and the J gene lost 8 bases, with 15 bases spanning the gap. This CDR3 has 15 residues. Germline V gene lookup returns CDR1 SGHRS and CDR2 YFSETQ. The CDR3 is CASSLAVQGRDEQFF. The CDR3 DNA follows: TGCGCCAGCAGCTTGGCCGTACAGGGTCGGGATGAGCAGTTCTTC.

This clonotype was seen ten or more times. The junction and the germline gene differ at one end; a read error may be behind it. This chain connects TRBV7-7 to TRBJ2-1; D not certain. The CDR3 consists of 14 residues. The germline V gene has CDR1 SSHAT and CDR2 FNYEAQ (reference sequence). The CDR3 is CASSLGGAHNEQFF. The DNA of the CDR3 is TGTGCTAGCAGCTTAGGCGGAGCCCACAATGAGCAGTTCTTC.

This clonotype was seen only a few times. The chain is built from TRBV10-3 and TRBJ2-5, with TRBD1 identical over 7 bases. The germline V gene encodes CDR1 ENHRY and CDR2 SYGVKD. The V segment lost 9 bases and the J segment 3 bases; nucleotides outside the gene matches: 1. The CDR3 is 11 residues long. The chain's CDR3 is CAMGQKETQYF. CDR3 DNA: TGTGCCATGGGACAGAAAGAGACCCAGTACTTC.

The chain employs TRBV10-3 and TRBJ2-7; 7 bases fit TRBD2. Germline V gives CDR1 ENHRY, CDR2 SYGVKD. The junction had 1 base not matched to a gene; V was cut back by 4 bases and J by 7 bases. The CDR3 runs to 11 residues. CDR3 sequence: CAISGEGEQYF. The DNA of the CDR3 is TGTGCCATCAGTGGGGAGGGTGAGCAGTACTTC.

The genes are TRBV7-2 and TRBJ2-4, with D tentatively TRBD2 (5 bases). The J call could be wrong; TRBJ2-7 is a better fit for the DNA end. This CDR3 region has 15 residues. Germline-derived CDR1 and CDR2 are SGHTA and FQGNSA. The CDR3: CASSFTGGRAYEQYF. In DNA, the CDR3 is TGTGCCAGCAGCTTTACTGGCGGGCGGGCGTACGAGCAGTACTTC.

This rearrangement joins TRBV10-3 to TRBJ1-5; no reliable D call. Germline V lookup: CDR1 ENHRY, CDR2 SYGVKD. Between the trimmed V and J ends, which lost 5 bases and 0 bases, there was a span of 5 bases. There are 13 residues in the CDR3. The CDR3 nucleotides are TGTGCCATCAGTTACGATAGCAATCAGCCCCAGCATTTT. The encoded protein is CAISYDSNQPQHF.

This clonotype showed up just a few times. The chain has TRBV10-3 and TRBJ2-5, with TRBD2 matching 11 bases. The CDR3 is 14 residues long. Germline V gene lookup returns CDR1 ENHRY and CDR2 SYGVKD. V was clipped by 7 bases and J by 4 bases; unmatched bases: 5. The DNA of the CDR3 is TGTGCCATCAAAAGTCTAGCGGGAGGAGAGACCCAGTACTTC. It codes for CAIKSLAGGETQYF.

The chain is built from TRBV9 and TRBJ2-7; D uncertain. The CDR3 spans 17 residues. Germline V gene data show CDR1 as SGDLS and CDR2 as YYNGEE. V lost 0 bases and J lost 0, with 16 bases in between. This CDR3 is CASSVDPDTWSSYEQYF. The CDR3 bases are TGTGCCAGCAGCGTAGATCCTGACACCTGGAGCTCCTACGAGCAGTACTTC.